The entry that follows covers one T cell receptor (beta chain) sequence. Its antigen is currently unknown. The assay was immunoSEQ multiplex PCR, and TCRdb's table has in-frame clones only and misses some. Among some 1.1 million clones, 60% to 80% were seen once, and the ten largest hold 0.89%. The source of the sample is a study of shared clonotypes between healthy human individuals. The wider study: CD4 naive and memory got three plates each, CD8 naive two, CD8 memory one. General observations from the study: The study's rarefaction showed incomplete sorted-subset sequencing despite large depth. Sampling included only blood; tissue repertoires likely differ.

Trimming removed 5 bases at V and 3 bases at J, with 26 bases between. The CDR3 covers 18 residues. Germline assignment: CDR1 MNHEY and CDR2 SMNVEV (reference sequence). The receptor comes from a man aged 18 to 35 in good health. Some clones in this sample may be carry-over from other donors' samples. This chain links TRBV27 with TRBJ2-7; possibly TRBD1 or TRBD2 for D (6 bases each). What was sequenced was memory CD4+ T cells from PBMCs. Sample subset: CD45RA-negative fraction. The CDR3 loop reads CASSILGTGAQAYYEQYF. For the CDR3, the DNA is TGTGCCAGCAGTATTCTTGGGACGGGGGCACAGGCTTACTACGAGCAGTACTTC.